This T cell receptor (beta chain) was recorded in a study of Tregs in tolerant kidney transplant recipients (dated by TCRdb to between 2018 and 2021). A note on the overall study: Transplants used related donors with nonmyeloablative bone marrow transplantation; mixed chimerism was transient in the human trials. Before combined kidney and bone marrow transplantation, this study identified donor-specific regulatory T cells using TCRbeta sequencing and then followed those same cells after transplant. Overall study results and their limits: The study was limited by small patient numbers, and the findings need validation in larger populations and under other immunosuppression protocols. Because the PCR primers were changed over time for some patients, nucleotide-level comparison could not be performed across the samples from those patients. The most biologically relevant and donor-specific TCRbeta repertoire appeared to be identified by expanding Tregs with activated donor B cells. Donor-specific Treg expansion exceeded global Treg expansion in tolerant patients, suggesting antigen-driven rather than nonspecific expansion. Biological reproducibility was not directly addressed, though technical replication error appeared minimal.

Trimming removed 4 bases from V and 6 bases from J; the gene matches leave 9 bases unexplained. CDR3 length: 13 amino acids, cysteine to phenylalanine. The DNA has 30 bases, all within the CDR3, and is read from base 1. The germline V gene specifies SQVTM as CDR1 and ANQGSEA as CDR2. Sample time point, as interpreted from the label and publication: blood sample drawn before combined kidney and bone marrow transplant. Unstimulated Tregs (CD4+CD25+CD127-), CD4+ non-Tregs (CD4+CD25-), CD4 and CD8 cells were FACS-sorted from thawed PBMCs. A few combined kidney and bone marrow transplant recipients from the ITN036ST trial were included as patients, and samples were available only from these trial subjects. Healthy control blood was processed to PBMCs with a Ficoll density gradient and then cryopreserved, whereas patient PBMCs were collected both before and after transplant. Turning to this clone: Its antigen remains undetermined. Read coverage stops 3 residues before the CDR3 terminus; the germline J gene supplies the remainder.

Genomic DNA was extracted from sorted cells with the QIAGEN DNeasy Blood and Tissue Kit for TCRbeta CDR3 sequencing. High-throughput TCRbeta CDR3 sequencing was carried out commercially through immunoSEQ, with PCR amplification with bias correction and internal controls included. As for the authors' bioinformatics: A unique productive TCRbeta sequence was defined by the CDR3 nucleotide sequence when primers matched, and otherwise by the CDR3 amino acid sequence together with the Vbeta and Jbeta genes. To correct for sorting error, sequences found in more than one sorted population at a frequency ratio of 2:1 or less were discarded, and the remaining shared sequences were assigned to the population with the higher frequency. A sequence counted as donor-reactive if, in CFSE-low cells, the sequence had a frequency of at least 0.01% and was expanded at least 5-fold compared with unstimulated cells. Repertoire divergence was quantified by Jensen-Shannon divergence calculated from the top 100 TCRbeta sequences ranked by frequency. For any sample with multiple sequencing runs, sorting error was corrected in each run separately before the runs were pooled. TCRdb obtained this table from immuneACCESS and retained in-frame rearrangements with V and J assigned. These tables miss some clones; where compared with another copy, unresolved V genes account for less than half of the shortfall, and the remainder is unexplained. V and J calls and clone size are copied from that table; D and trimming were computed from the DNA. The record for this sample contains about 30,000 clones. Around 15% of the sample belongs to the ten largest clones.

This sample comprised CD8+ T cells from blood, obtained before the transplant. The rearranged chain carries TRBV29-1 and TRBJ2-7; 7 nucleotides in the junction match TRBD2. The receptor's source is a human donor who received a combined kidney and bone marrow transplant. The CDR3 bases that were read are TGCAGCGTTGCCGGCGGGAGCGTGTCCGAG. Its translation reads: CSVAGGSVSE. The complete CDR3 protein is CSVAGGSVSEQYF.